One sample yielded the 17 T cell receptor beta chains listed below, sequenced in a study of cytomegalovirus exposure and HLA in healthy donors. The table came from immunoSEQ multiplex PCR; TCRdb's copy has only in-frame clones and leaves some out. The table has around 150,000 clones, roughly 84% seen once. Input material: PBMCs. These receptors were collected from a young man in good health and CMV-seropositive.

The chain's CDR3 is CASILGAYTEAFF. In DNA form, the CDR3 reads TGTGCCAGCATCCTTGGGGCATACACTGAAGCTTTCTTT. This chain links TRBV2 with TRBJ1-1, with D maybe TRBD1 (5 bases). V was cut by 7 bases and J by 3 bases, with 12 bases left in between. Germline loops: CDR1 SNHLY, CDR2 FYNNEI. CDR3 length equals 13 residues.

This rearrangement joins TRBV9 to TRBJ1-1; TRBD1 agrees at 7 bases. The germline CDR1 and CDR2 sequences are SGDLS and YYNGEE. This CDR3 is built from 14 residues. The V gene end was trimmed by 4 bases and the J gene end by 8 bases; junction bases not matched to a gene: 11. The CDR3 loop reads CASSQGGLGTEAFF. The CDR3 DNA follows: TGTGCCAGCAGCCAGGGGGGACTCGGGACGGAAGCTTTCTTT. Looking up the rest from reference TRBV9 and TRBJ1-1 gives the full variable domain: DSGVTQTPKHLITATGQRVTLRCSPRSGDLSVYWYQQSLDQGLQFLIQYYNGEERAKGNILERFSAQQFPDLHSELNLSSLELGDSALYFCASSQGGLGTEAFFGQGTRLTVV.

The chain has TRBV7-8 and TRBJ1-2; no clear D gene. The V and J ends lost 3 bases and 7 bases respectively, with 9 bases between them. Germline values: CDR1 SGHVS, CDR2 FQNEAQ. This CDR3 has 12 residues. The CDR3 reads CASSFTTGGYTF. Written as DNA, the CDR3 is TGTGCCAGCAGCTTTACAACGGGTGGCTACACCTTC.

The V and J genes are TRBV28 and TRBJ2-2; possibly TRBD2 for D (5 bases). Trimming pared 2 bases from V and 1 base from J, leaving 17 bases between. The CDR3 is 18 residues long. The germline V gene encodes CDR1 MDHEN and CDR2 SYDVKM. The CDR3 sequence is CASSLAGRGSQNTGELFF. The CDR3 nucleotides read TGTGCCAGCAGTTTAGCAGGACGGGGTAGCCAGAACACCGGGGAGCTGTTTTTT.

The V gene is TRBV25-1, the J gene TRBJ2-3, with 9 bases matching TRBD1. Germline lookup yields CDR1 MGHDK and CDR2 SYGVNS. This CDR3 spans 16 amino acids. The V segment lost 8 bases and the J segment 5 bases; nucleotides outside the gene matches: 14. The CDR3 nucleotides read TGTGCCAGCGGGTCGGTTTACAGGGGGCCAGGAGATACGCAGTATTTT. Protein sequence: CASGSVYRGPGDTQYF.

The J gene is TRBJ2-7, the V gene TRBV5-1; D uncertain. The V end lost 0 bases, the J end lost 7 bases, and 14 bases lay between the germline ends. The CDR3 spans 14 residues. CDR1 is SGHRS and CDR2 is YFSETQ in the germline V gene. CDR3 bases: TGCGCCAGCAGCTTGGGTTGGGCCGATAGGGAGCAGTACTTC. The encoded protein is CASSLGWADREQYF.

The chain couples TRBV28 to TRBJ1-5; the D gene is possibly TRBD1 (6 bases). Germline V gives CDR1 MDHEN, CDR2 SYDVKM. Trimming took off 6 bases at V and 3 bases at J, with 15 bases between the two ends. This CDR3 spans 15 amino acids. The CDR3 is CASSPVTGNNQPQHF. The DNA of the CDR3 is TGTGCCAGCAGCCCCGTGACAGGTAACAATCAGCCCCAGCATTTT.

The CDR3 DNA follows: TGCGCCAGCAGCCAAGAAACAGCGAACACCGGGGAGCTGTTTTTT. Amino acid sequence: CASSQETANTGELFF. The V and J genes are TRBV4-3 and TRBJ2-2; no firm D call. Germline values: CDR1 LGHNA, CDR2 YSLEER. V was trimmed by 0 bases and J by 0 bases, leaving 5 bases between them. This CDR3 has 15 residues.

This chain uses TRBV29-1 with TRBJ1-1; D is ambiguous. The CDR3 totals 14 residues. From germline, CDR1 is SQVTM and CDR2 ANQGSEA. V was pared by 6 bases and J by 3 bases, with 17 bases between. The CDR3 protein is CSVDLGRRDTEAFF. The CDR3 DNA is TGCAGCGTGGACTTGGGGAGGAGGGACACTGAAGCTTTCTTT. The full variable domain, its missing parts supplied by reference TRBV29-1 and TRBJ1-1, is SAVISQKPSRDICQRGTSLTIQCQVDSQVTMMFWYRQQPGQSLTLIATANQGSEATYESGFVIDKFPISRPNLTFSTLTVSNMSPEDSSIYLCSVDLGRRDTEAFFGQGTRLTVV.

This chain links TRBV28 with TRBJ1-2; 8 nucleotides match TRBD1. Germline CDR1 reads MDHEN; CDR2 reads SYDVKM. The CDR3 is 15 amino acids. After removal of 2 bases from V and 3 bases from J, the junction contained 5 bases not matched to a gene. CDR3 DNA sequence: TGTGCCAGCAGTTTAGGCCAGGGGGCTGACTATGGCTACACCTTC. Protein sequence: CASSLGQGADYGYTF.

This chain links TRBV11-2 with TRBJ2-7; TRBD2 matches at 11 bases. V shed 2 bases, J shed 5 bases, and the junction held 8 bases outside the gene matches. The CDR3 spans 16 residues. CDR1 is SGHAT and CDR2 is FQNNGV in the germline V gene. CDR3 in amino acids: CASSLRASGRTHEQYF. The CDR3 bases are TGTGCCAGCAGCTTAAGGGCTAGCGGGAGGACCCACGAGCAGTACTTC. The full variable domain, completed using reference TRBV11-2 and TRBJ2-7, is EAGVAQSPRYKIIEKRQSVAFWCNPISGHATLYWYQQILGQGPKLLIQFQNNGVVDDSQLPKDRFSAERLKGVDSTLKIQPAKLEDSAVYLCASSLRASGRTHEQYFGPGTRLTVT.

The CDR3 region has the DNA TGTGCCAGCAGCTTAGTGGACAGCCTCTACAATGAGCAGTTCTTC. Translating gives CASSLVDSLYNEQFF. The chain uses TRBV7-2 and TRBJ2-1, with D possibly matching TRBD1 (6 bases). The germline V gene has CDR1 SGHTA and CDR2 FQGNSA. V shed 1 base and J shed 3 bases, with 10 bases lying between them. CDR3 length: 15 amino acids. Full variable domain (missing parts from reference TRBV7-2 and TRBJ2-1): GAGVSQSPSNKVTEKGKDVELRCDPISGHTALYWYRQSLGQGLEFLIYFQGNSAPDKSGLPSDRFSAERTGGSVSTLTIQRTQQEDSAVYLCASSLVDSLYNEQFFGPGTRLTVL.

V and J are TRBV27 and TRBJ2-2, with 7 bases identical to TRBD2. Germline lookup yields CDR1 MNHEY and CDR2 SMNVEV (reference sequence). CDR3 length: 13 residues. J gave up 7 bases and V 3 bases, and 2 bases lay outside the gene matches. The CDR3 DNA reads as TGTGCCAGCAGTTTCAGGGAGGGCGGGGAGCTGTTTTTT. It specifies CASSFREGGELFF.

V usage is TRBV5-3 and J usage is TRBJ1-1; unclear D gene. TRBV5-3 is recorded as an ORF, its role being uncertain. The CDR3 is 15 amino acids. The germline V and J ends were trimmed by 3 bases and 4 bases, with 16 bases remaining between them. The CDR3 loop is CARSSGGPPCTEAFF. The CDR3 bases are TGTGCCAGAAGCTCGGGAGGCCCCCCGTGCACTGAAGCTTTCTTT.

V and J are TRBV4-1 and TRBJ2-3; 13 positions agree with TRBD2. Germline values: CDR1 MGHRA, CDR2 YSYEKL. V dropped 4 bases and J dropped 2; count of bases not matched to a gene: 9. This CDR3 is 18 amino acids long. The CDR3 sequence: CASSRDRTSGRYTDTQYF. The CDR3 nucleotides read TGCGCCAGCAGCCGAGACCGGACTAGCGGGAGATACACAGATACGCAGTATTTT.

The rearrangement joins TRBV6-1 to TRBJ2-2; D remains ambiguous. There are 13 residues in the CDR3. The germline gives CDR1 MNHNS, CDR2 SASEGT. Trimming stripped 8 bases from V and 6 bases from J, with 13 bases between. CDR3 coding DNA: TGTGCCAGCCAAGTTGGGCTATCCGGGGAGCTGTTTTTT. Amino acids: CASQVGLSGELFF.

The rearrangement joins TRBV6-4 to TRBJ1-3; no firm D call. Germline assignment: CDR1 MRHNA and CDR2 SNTAGT. The CDR3 loop spans 13 amino acids. The V end was cut by 4 bases, the J end by 2 bases, with 6 bases between. The DNA for the CDR3 is TGTGCCAGCAGTGTGGAGGCTGGAAACACCATATATTTT. Translating it yields CASSVEAGNTIYF.